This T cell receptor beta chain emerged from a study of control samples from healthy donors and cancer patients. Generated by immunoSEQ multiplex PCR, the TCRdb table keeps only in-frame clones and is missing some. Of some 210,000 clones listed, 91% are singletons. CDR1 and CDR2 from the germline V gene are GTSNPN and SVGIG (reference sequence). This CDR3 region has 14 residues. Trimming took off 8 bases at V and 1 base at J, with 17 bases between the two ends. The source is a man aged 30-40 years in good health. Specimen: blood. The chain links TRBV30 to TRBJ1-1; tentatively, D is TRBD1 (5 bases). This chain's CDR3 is CAPAEGTRNTEAFF. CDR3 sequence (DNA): TGTGCCCCCGCGGAGGGGACGAGGAACACTGAAGCTTTCTTT.